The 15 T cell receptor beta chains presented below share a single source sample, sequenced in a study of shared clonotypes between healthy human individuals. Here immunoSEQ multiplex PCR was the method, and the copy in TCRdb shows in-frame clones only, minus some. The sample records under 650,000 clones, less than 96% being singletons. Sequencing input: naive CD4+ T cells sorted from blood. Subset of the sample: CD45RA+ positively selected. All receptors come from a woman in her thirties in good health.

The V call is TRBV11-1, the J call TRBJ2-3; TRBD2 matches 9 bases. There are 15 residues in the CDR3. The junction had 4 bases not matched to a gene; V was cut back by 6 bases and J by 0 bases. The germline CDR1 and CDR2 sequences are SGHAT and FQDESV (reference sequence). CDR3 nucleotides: TGTGCCAGCAGACGGACTAGCGATAGCACAGATACGCAGTATTTT. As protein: CASRRTSDSTDTQYF.

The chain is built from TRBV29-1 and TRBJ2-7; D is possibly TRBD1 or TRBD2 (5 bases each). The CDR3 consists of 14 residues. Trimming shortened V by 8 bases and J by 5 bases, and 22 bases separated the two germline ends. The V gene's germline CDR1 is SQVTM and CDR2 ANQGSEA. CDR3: CSITRSRGLDEQYF. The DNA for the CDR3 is TGCAGCATCACCAGGTCGAGGGGTCTCGACGAGCAGTACTTC.

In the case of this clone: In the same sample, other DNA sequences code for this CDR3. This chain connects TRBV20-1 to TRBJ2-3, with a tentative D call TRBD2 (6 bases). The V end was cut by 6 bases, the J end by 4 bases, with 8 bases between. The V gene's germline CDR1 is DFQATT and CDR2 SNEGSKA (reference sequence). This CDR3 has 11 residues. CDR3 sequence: CSASGPDTQYF. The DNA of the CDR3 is TGCAGTGCAAGCGGGCCAGATACGCAGTATTTT.

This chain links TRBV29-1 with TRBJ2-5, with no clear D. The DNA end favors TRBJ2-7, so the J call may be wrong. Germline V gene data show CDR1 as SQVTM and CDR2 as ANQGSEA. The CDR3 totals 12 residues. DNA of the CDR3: TGCAGCGTTGCGGGCGGAACCTACGAGCAGTACTTC. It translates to CSVAGGTYEQYF.

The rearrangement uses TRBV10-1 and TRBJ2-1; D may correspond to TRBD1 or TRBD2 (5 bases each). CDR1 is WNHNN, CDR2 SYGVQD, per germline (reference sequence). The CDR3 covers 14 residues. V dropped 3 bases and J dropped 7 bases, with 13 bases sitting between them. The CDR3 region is CASSEERGLNEQFF. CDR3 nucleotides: TGCGCCAGCAGTGAAGAACGGGGCTTGAATGAGCAGTTCTTC.

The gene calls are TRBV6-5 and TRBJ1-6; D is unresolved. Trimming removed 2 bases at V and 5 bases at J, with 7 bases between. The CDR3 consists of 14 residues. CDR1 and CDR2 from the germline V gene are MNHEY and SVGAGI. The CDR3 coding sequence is TGTGCCAGCAGTTACAGGCAGAATAATTCACCCCTCCACTTT. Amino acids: CASSYRQNNSPLHF.

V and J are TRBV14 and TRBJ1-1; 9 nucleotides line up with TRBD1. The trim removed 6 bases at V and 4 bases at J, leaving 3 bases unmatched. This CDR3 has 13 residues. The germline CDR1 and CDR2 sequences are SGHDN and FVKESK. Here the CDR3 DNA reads TGTGCCAGCAGTCACAGGGGGCCCACTGAAGCTTTCTTT. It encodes CASSHRGPTEAFF.

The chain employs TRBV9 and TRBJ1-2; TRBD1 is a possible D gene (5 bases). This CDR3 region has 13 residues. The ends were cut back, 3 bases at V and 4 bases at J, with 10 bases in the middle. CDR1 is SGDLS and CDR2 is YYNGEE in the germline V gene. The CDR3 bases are TGTGCCAGCAGCGCGACGGGGACCTATGGCTACACCTTC. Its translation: CASSATGTYGYTF.

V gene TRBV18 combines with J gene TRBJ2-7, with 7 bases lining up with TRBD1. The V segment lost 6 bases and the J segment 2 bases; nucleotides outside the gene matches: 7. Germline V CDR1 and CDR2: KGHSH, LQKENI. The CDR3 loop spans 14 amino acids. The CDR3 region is CASSPGQDPYEQYF. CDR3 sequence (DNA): TGTGCCAGCTCGCCAGGACAGGATCCCTACGAGCAGTACTTC.

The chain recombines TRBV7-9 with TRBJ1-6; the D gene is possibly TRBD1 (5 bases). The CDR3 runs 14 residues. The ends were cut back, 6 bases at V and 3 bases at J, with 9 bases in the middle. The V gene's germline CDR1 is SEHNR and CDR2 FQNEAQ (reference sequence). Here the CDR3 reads CASSSQDYNSPLHF. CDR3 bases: TGTGCCAGCAGTTCACAGGACTATAATTCACCCCTCCACTTT.

For the CDR3, the DNA is TGTGCCAGCAGCGCATGGGCAGGGCTCAACACCGGGGAGCTGTTTTTT. Its protein product is CASSAWAGLNTGELFF. The chain carries TRBV5-5 and TRBJ2-2, with a possible D match to TRBD1 (5 bases). CDR3 length equals 16 residues. V lost 4 bases and J lost 2, with 15 bases in between. The germline gives CDR1 SGHKS, CDR2 YYEKEE (reference sequence).

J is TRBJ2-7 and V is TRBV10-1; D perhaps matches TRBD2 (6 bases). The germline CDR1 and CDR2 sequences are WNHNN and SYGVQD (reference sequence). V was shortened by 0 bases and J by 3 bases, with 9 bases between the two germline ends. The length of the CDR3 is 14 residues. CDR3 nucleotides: TGCGCCAGCAGTGAGTCGGGTAGCGGCTACGAGCAGTACTTC. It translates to CASSESGSGYEQYF.

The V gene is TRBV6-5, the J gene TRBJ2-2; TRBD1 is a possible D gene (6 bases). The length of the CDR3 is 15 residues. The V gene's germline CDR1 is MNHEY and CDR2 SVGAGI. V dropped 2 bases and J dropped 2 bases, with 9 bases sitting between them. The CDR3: CASSYQGKNTGELFF. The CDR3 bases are TGTGCCAGCAGTTACCAGGGGAAAAACACCGGGGAGCTGTTTTTT.

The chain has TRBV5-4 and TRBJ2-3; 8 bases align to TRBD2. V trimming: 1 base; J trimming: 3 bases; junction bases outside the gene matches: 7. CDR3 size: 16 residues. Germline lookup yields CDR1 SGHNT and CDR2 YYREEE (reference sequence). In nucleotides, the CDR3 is TGTGCCAGCAGCTTGTATTCTAGCGGGTTTACAGATACGCAGTATTTT. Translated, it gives CASSLYSSGFTDTQYF.

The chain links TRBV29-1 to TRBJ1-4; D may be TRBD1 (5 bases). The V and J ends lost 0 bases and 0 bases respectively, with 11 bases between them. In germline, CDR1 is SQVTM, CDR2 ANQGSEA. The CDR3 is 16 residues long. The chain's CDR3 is CSVEDLVGATNEKLFF. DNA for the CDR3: TGCAGCGTTGAAGATCTAGTAGGGGCAACTAATGAAAAACTGTTTTTT.